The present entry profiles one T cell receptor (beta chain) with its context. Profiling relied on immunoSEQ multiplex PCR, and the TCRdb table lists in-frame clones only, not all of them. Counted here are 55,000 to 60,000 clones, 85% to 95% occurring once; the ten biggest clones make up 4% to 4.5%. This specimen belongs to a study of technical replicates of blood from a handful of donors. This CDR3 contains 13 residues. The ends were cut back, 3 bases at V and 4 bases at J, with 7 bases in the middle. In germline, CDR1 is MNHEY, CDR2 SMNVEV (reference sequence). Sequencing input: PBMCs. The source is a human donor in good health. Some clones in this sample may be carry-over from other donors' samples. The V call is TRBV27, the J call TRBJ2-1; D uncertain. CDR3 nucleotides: TGTGCCAGCAGTTTCCGCGGATACAATGAGCAGTTCTTC. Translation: CASSFRGYNEQFF.